Each of the 22 T cell receptor beta chains below was sequenced from the same sample in a study of blood T cell repertoires in COVID-19 (dated by TCRdb to 2020 to 2021). Library preparation was by the immunoSEQ multiplex PCR assay. The table comes from immuneACCESS by way of TCRdb, which keeps in-frame sequences with V and J called. Part of the clones is missing from these tables; in studies checked, under half for an unresolved V gene and the rest for unknown reasons. This sample holds over 60,000 clones; 80% to 90% were observed only once. The ten most abundant clones make up around 9.2% of the sample. The sequencing input was peripheral blood. The origin of the receptors is a human donor in a cohort sampled during active COVID-19.

The rearrangement uses TRBV7-6 and TRBJ2-1, with 11 bases aligning to TRBD2. There are 16 residues in the CDR3. V gave up 5 bases and J gave up 9 bases; unmatched junction bases: 12. Per the germline V gene, CDR1 is SGHVS and CDR2 is FNYEAQ. CDR3 protein: CASSLAPTSGMGEQFF. DNA of the CDR3: TGTGCCAGCAGCCTCGCCCCGACTAGCGGGATGGGTGAGCAGTTCTTC. Supplemented by reference TRBV7-6 and TRBJ2-1, the full variable domain reads GAGVSQSPRYKVTKRGQDVALRCDPISGHVSLYWYRQALGQGPEFLTYFNYEAQQDKSGLPNDRFSAERPEGSISTLTIQRTEQRDSAMYRCASSLAPTSGMGEQFFGPGTRLTVL.

The chain is built from TRBV7-8 and TRBJ2-5; TRBD1 is a possible D gene (5 bases). The germline V gene has CDR1 SGHVS and CDR2 FQNEAQ. The CDR3 consists of 15 residues. Trimming took 4 bases from V and 3 from J, leaving 15 bases between them. The CDR3 is CASSSRQGFKETQYF. CDR3 sequence (DNA): TGTGCCAGCAGCTCCCGCCAGGGTTTTAAAGAGACCCAGTACTTC.

V and J are TRBV4-3 and TRBJ2-7, with TRBD1 matching over 7 bases. CDR3 size: 15 residues. Germline V gene sequence: CDR1 LGHNA, CDR2 YSLEER. Trimming took 1 base from V and 2 from J; bases not matched to a gene: 5. The CDR3 nucleotides read TGCGCCAGCAGCCAAGTTTATGACAGGGCCTACGAGCAGTACTTC. Residues: CASSQVYDRAYEQYF.

The chain uses TRBV11-2 and TRBJ2-7, with a possible D match to TRBD1 (5 bases). V lost 5 bases, J lost 3 bases, and 8 bases lay in between. The CDR3 is 12 residues long. Germline CDR1 and CDR2: SGHAT and FQNNGV. In nucleotides, the CDR3 is TGTGCCAGCAGCACGGACAACTACGAGCAGTACTTC. Its translation: CASSTDNYEQYF.

The gene calls are TRBV7-2 and TRBJ2-1; 10 bases map to TRBD2. Germline V gene lookup returns CDR1 SGHTA and CDR2 FQGNSA. Trimming at V came to 3 bases and at J to 7 bases, leaving 12 bases not matched to a gene. CDR3 length: 17 residues. CDR3 bases: TGTGCCAGCAGCTTGGCAACACTAGCGGGAACTGGGAATGAGCAGTTCTTC. Translating it yields CASSLATLAGTGNEQFF.

The chain is built from TRBV28 and TRBJ1-3, with D hard to call. V was pared by 3 bases and J by 3 bases, with 9 bases between. The CDR3 has 14 amino acids. Germline assignment: CDR1 MDHEN and CDR2 SYDVKM. CDR3 residues: CASSFLSYGNTIYF. CDR3 nucleotides: TGTGCCAGCAGTTTCCTCTCGTATGGAAACACCATATATTTT. Using reference TRBV28 and TRBJ1-3 for the parts outside the CDR3, the full variable domain is DVKVTQSSRYLVKRTGEKVFLECVQDMDHENMFWYRQDPGLGLRLIYFSYDVKMKEKGDIPEGYSVSREKKERFSLILESASTNQTSMYLCASSFLSYGNTIYFGEGSWLTVV.

The CDR3 DNA reads as TGTGCCAGCAGCTTCCACCTCGGAGTCGCGGAGCAGTACTTC. As protein: CASSFHLGVAEQYF. The chain employs TRBV11-2 and TRBJ2-7, with no clear D. Trimming removed 3 bases from V and 7 bases from J, with 16 bases in between. Germline V gene lookup returns CDR1 SGHAT and CDR2 FQNNGV. The CDR3 consists of 14 residues.

This sequence joins TRBV5-6 and TRBJ2-7; D is perhaps TRBD1 (6 bases). The germline CDR1 and CDR2 sequences are SGHDT and YYEEEE. Trimming removed 2 bases at V and 2 bases at J, with 8 bases between. This CDR3 has 13 residues. For the CDR3, the DNA is TGTGCCAGCAGCTTAAACAGGGCCTACGAGCAGTACTTC. It specifies CASSLNRAYEQYF.

There are a few counts of this clone. CDR3 protein: CASSIDGSVGGGYTF. CDR3 coding DNA: TGTGCCAGTAGTATAGATGGGTCGGTCGGCGGAGGCTACACCTTC. The V call is TRBV19, the J call TRBJ1-2, with D unresolved. Deletions cut 0 bases from V and 8 bases from J, with 16 bases between. The CDR3 spans 15 residues. CDR1 LNHDA and CDR2 SQIVND come from the germline V gene (reference sequence).

A remark on this clone: Mismatch with germline at one junction end may stem from a read error. The chain employs TRBV9 and TRBJ2-4, with 7 bases matching TRBD2. This CDR3 has 14 amino acids. The V gene's germline CDR1 is SGDLS and CDR2 YYNGEE. The CDR3 DNA reads as TGTGCCAGCAGCGGACGACTAGCCGAAAACATTCAGTACTTC. Amino acids: CASSGRLAENIQYF. Filled out from reference TRBV9 and TRBJ2-4, the complete variable domain reads DSGVTQTPKHLITATGQRVTLRCSPRSGDLSVYWYQQSLDQGLQFLIQYYNGEERAKGNILERFSAQQFPDLHSELNLSSLELGDSALYFCASSGRLAENIQYFGAGTRLSVL.

The CDR3 sequence: CASRSRPGGYTF. In nucleotides, the CDR3 is TGTGCCAGCCGTAGTCGGCCGGGGGGCTACACCTTC. J is TRBJ1-2 and V is TRBV21-1. TRBV21-1 counts as a pseudogene. The CDR3 runs 12 residues.

The rearrangement uses TRBV27 and TRBJ2-1; D is undetermined. Trimming cost V 1 base and J 4 bases, with 5 bases left between them. The CDR3 loop spans 13 amino acids. Germline V gene lookup returns CDR1 MNHEY and CDR2 SMNVEV (reference sequence). The CDR3 DNA is TGTGCCAGCAGTTTATTCATTTACAATGAGCAGTTCTTC. Amino acid sequence: CASSLFIYNEQFF.

This chain connects TRBV18 to TRBJ2-1; a weak D match, TRBD2 (6 bases). This CDR3 has 14 amino acids. V lost 3 bases and J 6 bases, leaving 12 bases between the germline ends. Per germline, CDR1 KGHSH and CDR2 LQKENI. CDR3 sequence: CASSPFRERNEQFF. The CDR3 DNA reads TGTGCCAGCTCACCCTTCCGGGAGCGCAATGAGCAGTTCTTC.

The chain is built from TRBV13 and TRBJ2-7; perhaps TRBD1 as D (7 bases). This CDR3 region has 15 residues. V lost 5 bases, J lost 1 base, and 15 bases lay in between. From germline, CDR1 is PRHDT and CDR2 FYEKMQ (reference sequence). The CDR3: CASSLEQGGSYEQYF. DNA of the CDR3: TGTGCCAGCAGCCTTGAGCAGGGGGGATCCTACGAGCAGTACTTC.

The V and J genes are TRBV30 and TRBJ2-2; 10 nucleotides line up with TRBD2. Per the germline V gene, CDR1 is GTSNPN and CDR2 is SVGIG (reference sequence). V was clipped by 4 bases and J by 6 bases; unmatched bases: 8. The CDR3 has 15 amino acids. CDR3 bases: TGTGCCTGGATTCGGAGCGGGAGGGGGGCCGGGGAGCTGTTTTTT. Encoded protein: CAWIRSGRGAGELFF.

The CDR3 nucleotides read TGTGCCAGCTCGGGACAGGGGGCTAACACTGAAGCTTTCTTT. As protein: CASSGQGANTEAFF. V and J are TRBV18 and TRBJ1-1, with TRBD1 identical over 12 bases. V shed 6 bases, J shed 2 bases, and the junction held 1 base outside the gene matches. The CDR3 contains 14 residues. Per the germline V gene, CDR1 is KGHSH and CDR2 is LQKENI.

The chain has TRBV6-1 and TRBJ2-5, with D unresolved. The V end lost 1 base, the J end lost 6 bases, and 9 bases lay between the germline ends. The germline V gene encodes CDR1 MNHNS and CDR2 SASEGT. The CDR3 extends over 13 amino acids. CDR3 in amino acids: CASSEVGAQTQYF. The CDR3 bases are TGTGCCAGCAGTGAAGTTGGAGCCCAGACCCAGTACTTC.

The CDR3, as DNA: TGTGCCAGCAGCCCCGGGACAGCCACCTATGGCTACACCTTC. Protein sequence: CASSPGTATYGYTF. This chain connects TRBV7-2 to TRBJ1-2, with 7 bases fitting TRBD1. Unmatched junction bases numbered 7, after V lost 5 bases and J lost 4 bases. The CDR3 extends over 14 amino acids. Germline-derived CDR1 and CDR2 are SGHTA and FQGNSA.

The J gene is TRBJ2-5, the V gene TRBV28, with TRBD1 matching over 9 bases. Looked up from germline, CDR1 is MDHEN and CDR2 is SYDVKM. CDR3 length equals 13 residues. The J segment lost 5 bases and the V segment lost 8 bases, leaving 6 bases of the junction unmatched. The CDR3: CASRQGGSETQYF. The CDR3 DNA sequence: TGTGCCAGCCGACAGGGGGGTTCGGAGACCCAGTACTTC.

V is TRBV6-2 or TRBV6-3 and J is TRBJ2-2; 8 positions match TRBD2. This CDR3 comprises 15 residues. J was trimmed by 6 bases and V by 5 bases; bases with no gene match: 8. Germline loops: CDR1 MNHEY, CDR2 SVGEGT. For the CDR3, the DNA is TGTGCCAGCAGTCCCGGGACTAGTCGAGCCGGGGAGCTGTTTTTT. This gives the protein CASSPGTSRAGELFF.

The chain links TRBV9 to TRBJ2-1, with 10 bases lining up with TRBD2. The CDR3 runs 17 residues. V trimming: 4 bases; J trimming: 9 bases; junction bases outside the gene matches: 16. The germline V gene encodes CDR1 SGDLS and CDR2 YYNGEE. The CDR3 DNA follows: TGTGCCAGCAGCCCCCCAGTGGCGGCTAGCGGGAGTGGTGAGCAGTTCTTC. Translating it yields CASSPPVAASGSGEQFF.

In this sample, this clone turned up once. J is TRBJ2-7 and V is TRBV27, with D possibly TRBD2 on 7 matching bases. V lost 5 bases and J lost 5, with 16 bases in between. The V gene's germline CDR1 is MNHEY and CDR2 SMNVEV (reference sequence). The CDR3 is 14 residues long. In DNA form, the CDR3 reads TGTGCCAGCAGTCCGGGAGGACAGATGAACGAGCAGTACTTC. Translating it yields CASSPGGQMNEQYF.